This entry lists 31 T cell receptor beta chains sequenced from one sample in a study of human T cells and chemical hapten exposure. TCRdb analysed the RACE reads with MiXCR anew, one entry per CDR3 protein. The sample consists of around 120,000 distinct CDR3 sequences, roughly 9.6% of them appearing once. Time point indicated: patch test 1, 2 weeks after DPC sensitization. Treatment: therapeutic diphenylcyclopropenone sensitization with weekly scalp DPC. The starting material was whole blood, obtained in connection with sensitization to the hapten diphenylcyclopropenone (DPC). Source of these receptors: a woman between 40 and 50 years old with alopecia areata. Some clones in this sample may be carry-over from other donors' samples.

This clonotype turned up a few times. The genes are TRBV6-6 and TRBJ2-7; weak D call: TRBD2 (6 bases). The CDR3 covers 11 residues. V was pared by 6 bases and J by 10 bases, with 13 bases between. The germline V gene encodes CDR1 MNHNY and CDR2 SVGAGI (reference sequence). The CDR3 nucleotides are TGTGCCAGCAGCCCGGGAGCTACTCAGTACTTC. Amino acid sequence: CASSPGATQYF.

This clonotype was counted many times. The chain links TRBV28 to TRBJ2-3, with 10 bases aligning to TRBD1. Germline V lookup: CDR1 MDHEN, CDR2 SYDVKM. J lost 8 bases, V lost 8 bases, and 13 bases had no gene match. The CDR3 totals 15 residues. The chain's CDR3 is CASRPPGQGWGTQYF. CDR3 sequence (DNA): TGTGCCAGCCGGCCTCCGGGACAGGGGTGGGGTACGCAGTATTTT. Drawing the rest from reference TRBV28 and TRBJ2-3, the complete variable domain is DVKVTQSSRYLVKRTGEKVFLECVQDMDHENMFWYRQDPGLGLRLIYFSYDVKMKEKGDIPEGYSVSREKKERFSLILESASTNQTSMYLCASRPPGQGWGTQYFGPGTRLTVL.

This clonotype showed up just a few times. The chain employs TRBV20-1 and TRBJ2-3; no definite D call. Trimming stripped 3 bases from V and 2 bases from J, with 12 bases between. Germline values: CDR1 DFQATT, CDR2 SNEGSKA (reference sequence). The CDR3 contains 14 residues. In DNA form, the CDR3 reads TGCAGTGCTAGGAAGCCAGGAATCACAGATACGCAGTATTTT. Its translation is CSARKPGITDTQYF.

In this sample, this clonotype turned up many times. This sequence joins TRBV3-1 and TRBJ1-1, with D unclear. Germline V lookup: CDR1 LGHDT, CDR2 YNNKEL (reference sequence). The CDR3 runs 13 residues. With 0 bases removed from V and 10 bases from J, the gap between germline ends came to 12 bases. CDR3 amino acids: CASSQDPGYLAFF. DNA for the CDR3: TGTGCCAGCAGCCAAGATCCGGGTTATTTAGCTTTCTTT.

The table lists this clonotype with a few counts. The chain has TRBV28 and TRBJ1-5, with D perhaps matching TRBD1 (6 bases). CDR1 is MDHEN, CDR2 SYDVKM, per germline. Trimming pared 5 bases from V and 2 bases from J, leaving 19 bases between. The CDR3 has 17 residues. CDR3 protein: CASSPTIGGWGNQPQHF. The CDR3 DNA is TGTGCCAGCAGTCCAACAATAGGGGGTTGGGGCAATCAGCCCCAGCATTTT.

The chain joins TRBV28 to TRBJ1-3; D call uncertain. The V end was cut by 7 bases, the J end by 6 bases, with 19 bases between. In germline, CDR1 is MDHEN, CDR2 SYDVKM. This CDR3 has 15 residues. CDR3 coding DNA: TGTGCCAGCATGACCCTTGGGCAGCTCCTAAACACCATATATTTT. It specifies CASMTLGQLLNTIYF. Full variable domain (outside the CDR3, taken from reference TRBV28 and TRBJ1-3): DVKVTQSSRYLVKRTGEKVFLECVQDMDHENMFWYRQDPGLGLRLIYFSYDVKMKEKGDIPEGYSVSREKKERFSLILESASTNQTSMYLCASMTLGQLLNTIYFGEGSWLTVV.

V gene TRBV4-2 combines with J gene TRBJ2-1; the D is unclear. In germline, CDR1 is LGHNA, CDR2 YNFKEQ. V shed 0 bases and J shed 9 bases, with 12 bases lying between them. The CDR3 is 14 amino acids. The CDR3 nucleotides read TGTGCCAGCAGCCAAGAGGGTAGCTTAGGTGAGCAGTTCTTC. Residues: CASSQEGSLGEQFF.

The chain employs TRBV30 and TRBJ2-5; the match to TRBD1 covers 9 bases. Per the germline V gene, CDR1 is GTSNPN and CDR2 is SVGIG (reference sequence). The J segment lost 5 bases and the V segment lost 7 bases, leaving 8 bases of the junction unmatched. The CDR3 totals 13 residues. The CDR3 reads CASSGQGWETQYF. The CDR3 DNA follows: TGTGCCTCATCCGGACAGGGGTGGGAGACCCAGTACTTC.

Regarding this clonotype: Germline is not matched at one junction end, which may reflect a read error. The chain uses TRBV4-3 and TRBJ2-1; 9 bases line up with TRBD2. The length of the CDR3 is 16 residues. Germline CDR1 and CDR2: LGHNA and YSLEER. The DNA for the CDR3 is TGCACCAGCAGCCGGGGGTCGGCGGGAGGGGATAATGAGCAGTTCTTC. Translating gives CTSSRGSAGGDNEQFF.

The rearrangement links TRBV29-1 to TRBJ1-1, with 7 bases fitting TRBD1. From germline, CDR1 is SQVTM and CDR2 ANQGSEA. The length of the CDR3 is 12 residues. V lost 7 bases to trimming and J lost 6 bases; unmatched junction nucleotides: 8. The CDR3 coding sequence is TGCAGCGCCAGAAGGGGGCTAGCTGAAGCTTTCTTT. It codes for CSARRGLAEAFF.

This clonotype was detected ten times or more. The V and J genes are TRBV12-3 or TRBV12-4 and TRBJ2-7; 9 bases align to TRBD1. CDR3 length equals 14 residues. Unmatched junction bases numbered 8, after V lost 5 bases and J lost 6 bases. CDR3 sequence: CASSHRDRVGEQYF. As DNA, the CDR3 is TGTGCCAGCAGTCACCGGGACAGGGTGGGCGAGCAGTACTTC.

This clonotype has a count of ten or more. CDR3 nucleotide sequence: TGCGCCAGCAGCGGGCAACCGGGACAAGGGTCCTACGAGCAGTACTTC. Protein sequence: CASSGQPGQGSYEQYF. V usage is TRBV5-1 and J usage is TRBJ2-7, with a tentative D call TRBD1 (6 bases). Germline CDR1 reads SGHRS; CDR2 reads YFSETQ. This CDR3 is built from 16 residues. Trimming took off 4 bases at V and 1 base at J, with 18 bases between the two ends. The variable domain in full, with the rest retrieved from reference TRBV5-1 and TRBJ2-7, is KAGVTQTPRYLIKTRGQQVTLSCSPISGHRSVSWYQQTPGQGLQFLFEYFSETQRNKGNFPGRFSGRQFSNSRSEMNVSTLELGDSALYLCASSGQPGQGSYEQYFGPGTRLTVT.

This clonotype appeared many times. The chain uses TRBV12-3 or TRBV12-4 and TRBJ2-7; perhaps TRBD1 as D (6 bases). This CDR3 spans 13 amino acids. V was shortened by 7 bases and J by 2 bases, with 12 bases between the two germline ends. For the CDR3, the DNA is TGTGCCAGCACCGGGGACAAGGCCTACGAGCAGTACTTC. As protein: CASTGDKAYEQYF.

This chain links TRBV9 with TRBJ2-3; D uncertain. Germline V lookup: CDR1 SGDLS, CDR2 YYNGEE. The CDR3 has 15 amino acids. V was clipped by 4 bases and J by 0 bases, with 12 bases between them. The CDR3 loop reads CASSPQRISTDTQYF. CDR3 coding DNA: TGTGCCAGCAGCCCCCAACGGATCAGCACAGATACGCAGTATTTT.

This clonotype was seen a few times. As DNA, the CDR3 is TGCAGTGCTAGAGATGGCAGGAAGGACGGGGAGCTGTTTTTT. The encoded protein is CSARDGRKDGELFF. The chain combines TRBV20-1 with TRBJ2-2, with unresolved D. In germline, CDR1 is DFQATT, CDR2 SNEGSKA (reference sequence). The length of the CDR3 is 14 residues. Trimming left V 0 bases short and J 7 bases short, with 12 bases between.

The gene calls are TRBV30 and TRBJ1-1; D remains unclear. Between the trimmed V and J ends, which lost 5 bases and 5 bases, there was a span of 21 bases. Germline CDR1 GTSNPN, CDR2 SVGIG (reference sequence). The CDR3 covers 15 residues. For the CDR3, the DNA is TGTGCCTGGTCGGCGGGCGGAGGGTTTCTTACTGAAGCTTTCTTT. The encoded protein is CAWSAGGGFLTEAFF.

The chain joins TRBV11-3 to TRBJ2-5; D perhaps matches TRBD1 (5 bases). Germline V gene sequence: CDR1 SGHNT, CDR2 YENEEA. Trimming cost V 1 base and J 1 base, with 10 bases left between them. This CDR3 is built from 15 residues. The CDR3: CASSLGGTVQETQYF. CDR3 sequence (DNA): TGTGCCAGCAGCTTAGGGGGCACCGTCCAAGAGACCCAGTACTTC.

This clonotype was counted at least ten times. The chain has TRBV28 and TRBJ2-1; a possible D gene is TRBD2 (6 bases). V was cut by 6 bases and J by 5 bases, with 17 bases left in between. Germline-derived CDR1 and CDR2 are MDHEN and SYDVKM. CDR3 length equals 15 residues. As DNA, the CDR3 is TGTGCCAGCAGACAGCCGGGAGAGGGTCACAATGAGCAGTTCTTC. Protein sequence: CASRQPGEGHNEQFF.

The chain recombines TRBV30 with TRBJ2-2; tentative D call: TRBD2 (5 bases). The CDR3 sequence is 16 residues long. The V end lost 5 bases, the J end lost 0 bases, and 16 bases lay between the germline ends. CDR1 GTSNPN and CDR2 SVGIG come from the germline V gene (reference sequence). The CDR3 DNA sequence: TGTGCCTGGGGGCCCCGGCGGGCGACGAACACCGGGGAGCTGTTTTTT. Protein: CAWGPRRATNTGELFF.

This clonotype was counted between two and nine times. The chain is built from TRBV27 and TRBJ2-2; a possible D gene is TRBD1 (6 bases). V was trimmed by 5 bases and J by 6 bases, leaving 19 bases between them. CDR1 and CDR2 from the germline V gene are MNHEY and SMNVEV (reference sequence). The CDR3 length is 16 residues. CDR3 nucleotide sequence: TGTGCCAGCAGTCAAGATCGGACAGTTATTCCCGGGGAGCTGTTTTTT. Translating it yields CASSQDRTVIPGELFF.

CDR3 sequence: CASSQGVAGASTDTQYF. For the CDR3, the DNA is TGTGCCAGCAGCCAAGGGGTAGCGGGGGCCTCCACAGATACGCAGTATTTT. The chain carries TRBV4-2 and TRBJ2-3, with 9 bases lining up with TRBD2. The V segment lost 1 base and the J segment 2 bases; nucleotides outside the gene matches: 7. This CDR3 comprises 17 residues. Germline loops: CDR1 LGHNA, CDR2 YNFKEQ.

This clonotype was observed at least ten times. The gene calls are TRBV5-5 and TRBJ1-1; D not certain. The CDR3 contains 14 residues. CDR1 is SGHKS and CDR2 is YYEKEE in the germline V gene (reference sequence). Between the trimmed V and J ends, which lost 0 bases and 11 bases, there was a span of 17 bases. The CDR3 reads CASSLVAEVAVAFF. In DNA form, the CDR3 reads TGTGCCAGCAGCTTGGTGGCAGAAGTCGCCGTGGCTTTCTTT.

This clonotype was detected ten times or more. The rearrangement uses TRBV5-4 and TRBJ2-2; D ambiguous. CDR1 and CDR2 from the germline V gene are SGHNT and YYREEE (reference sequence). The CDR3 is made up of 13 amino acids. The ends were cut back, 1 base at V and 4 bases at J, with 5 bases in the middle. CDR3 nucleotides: TGTGCCAGCAGCTTGTGGGGCACCGGGGAGCTGTTTTTT. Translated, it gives CASSLWGTGELFF. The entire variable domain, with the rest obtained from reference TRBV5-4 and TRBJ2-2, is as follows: ETGVTQSPTHLIKTRGQQVTLRCSSQSGHNTVSWYQQALGQGPQFIFQYYREEENGRGNFPPRFSGLQFPNYSSELNVNALELDDSALYLCASSLWGTGELFFGEGSRLTVL.

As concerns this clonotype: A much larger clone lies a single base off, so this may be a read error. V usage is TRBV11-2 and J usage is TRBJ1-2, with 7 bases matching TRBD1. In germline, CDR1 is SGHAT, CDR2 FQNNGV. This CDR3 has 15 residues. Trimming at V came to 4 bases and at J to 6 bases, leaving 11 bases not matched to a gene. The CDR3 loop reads CASSSTQGSKDGYTF. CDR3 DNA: TGTGCCAGCAGCTCCACACAGGGGAGTAAGGATGGCTACACCTTC. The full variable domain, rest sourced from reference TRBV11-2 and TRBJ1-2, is EAGVAQSPRYKIIEKRQSVAFWCNPISGHATLYWYQQILGQGPKLLIQFQNNGVVDDSQLPKDRFSAERLKGVDSTLKIQPAKLEDSAVYLCASSSTQGSKDGYTFGSGTRLTVV.

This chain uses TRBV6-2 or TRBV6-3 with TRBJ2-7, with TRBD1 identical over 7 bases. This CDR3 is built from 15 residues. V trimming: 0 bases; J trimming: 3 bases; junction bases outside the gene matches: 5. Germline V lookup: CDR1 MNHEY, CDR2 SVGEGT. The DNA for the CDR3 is TGTGCCAGCAGTTACTCGACAGGGACCCACTACGAGCAGTACTTC. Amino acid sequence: CASSYSTGTHYEQYF.

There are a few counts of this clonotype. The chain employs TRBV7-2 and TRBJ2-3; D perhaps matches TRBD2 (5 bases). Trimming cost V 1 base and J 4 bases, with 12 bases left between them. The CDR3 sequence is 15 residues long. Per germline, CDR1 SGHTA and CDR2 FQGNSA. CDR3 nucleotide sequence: TGTGCCAGCAGCTTAGACCCGAATAGCGCAGATACGCAGTATTTT. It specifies CASSLDPNSADTQYF.

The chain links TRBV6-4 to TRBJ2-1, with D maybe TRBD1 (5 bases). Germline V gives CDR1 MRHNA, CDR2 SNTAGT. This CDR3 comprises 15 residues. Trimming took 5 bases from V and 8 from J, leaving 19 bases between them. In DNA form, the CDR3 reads TGTGCCAGCAGTCACCCCCTCTTAGGGGTTGATGAGCAGTTCTTC. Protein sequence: CASSHPLLGVDEQFF.

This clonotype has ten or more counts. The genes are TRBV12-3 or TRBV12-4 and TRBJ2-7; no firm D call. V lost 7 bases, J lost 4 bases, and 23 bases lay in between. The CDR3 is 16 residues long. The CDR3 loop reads CASTHPGTGRPYEQYF. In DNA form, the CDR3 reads TGTGCCAGCACCCACCCCGGCACGGGCAGACCGTACGAGCAGTACTTC.

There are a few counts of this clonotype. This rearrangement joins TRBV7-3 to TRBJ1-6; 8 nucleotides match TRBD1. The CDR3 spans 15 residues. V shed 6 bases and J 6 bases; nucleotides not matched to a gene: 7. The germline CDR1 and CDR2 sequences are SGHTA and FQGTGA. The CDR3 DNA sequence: TGTGCCAGCAGGGACGACAGGGGAAGTAATTCACCCCTCCACTTT. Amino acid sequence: CASRDDRGSNSPLHF.

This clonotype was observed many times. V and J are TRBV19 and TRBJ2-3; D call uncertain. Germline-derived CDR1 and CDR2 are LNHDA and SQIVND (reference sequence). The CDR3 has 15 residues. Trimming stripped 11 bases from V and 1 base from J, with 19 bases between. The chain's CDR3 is CAASSIKGGTDTQYF. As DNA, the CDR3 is TGTGCCGCCAGTAGTATAAAAGGTGGCACAGATACGCAGTATTTT.

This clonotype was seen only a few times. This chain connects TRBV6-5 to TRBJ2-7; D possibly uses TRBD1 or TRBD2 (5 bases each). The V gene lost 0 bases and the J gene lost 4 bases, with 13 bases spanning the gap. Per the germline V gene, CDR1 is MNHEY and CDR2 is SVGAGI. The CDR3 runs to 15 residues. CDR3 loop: CASSYSGTPWYEQYF. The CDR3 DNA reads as TGTGCCAGCAGTTACTCAGGGACCCCGTGGTACGAGCAGTACTTC.